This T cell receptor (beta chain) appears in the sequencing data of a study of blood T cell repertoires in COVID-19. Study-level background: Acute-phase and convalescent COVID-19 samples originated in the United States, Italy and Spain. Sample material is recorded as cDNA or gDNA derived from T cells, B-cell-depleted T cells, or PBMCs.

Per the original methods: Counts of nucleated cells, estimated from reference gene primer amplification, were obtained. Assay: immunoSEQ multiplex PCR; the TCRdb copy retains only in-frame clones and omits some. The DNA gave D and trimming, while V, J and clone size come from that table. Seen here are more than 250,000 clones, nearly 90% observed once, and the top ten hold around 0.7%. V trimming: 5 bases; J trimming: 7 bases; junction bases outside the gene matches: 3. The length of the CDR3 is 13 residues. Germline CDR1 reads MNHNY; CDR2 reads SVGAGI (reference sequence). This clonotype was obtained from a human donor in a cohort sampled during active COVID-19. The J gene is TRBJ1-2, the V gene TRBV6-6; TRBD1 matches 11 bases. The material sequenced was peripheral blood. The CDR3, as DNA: TGTGCCAGCAGTCGAGGACAGGGGGCTGGCTACACCTTC. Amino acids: CASSRGQGAGYTF.